The 6 T cell receptor beta chains below were found in one sample sequenced in a study of cytomegalovirus exposure and HLA in healthy donors. TCRdb's table, derived via immunoSEQ multiplex PCR, lists solely in-frame clones and lacks some. The repertoire holds 100,000 to 150,000 clones, roughly nine tenths seen once, with 0.95% to 1.5% in the top ten. Material for sequencing was PBMCs. These receptors were collected from a woman aged 18-29 years in good health and CMV-seronegative.

The chain has TRBV10-1 and TRBJ1-5, with 9 bases identical to TRBD1. Germline values: CDR1 WNHNN, CDR2 SYGVQD (reference sequence). V lost 8 bases to trimming and J lost 1 base; unmatched junction nucleotides: 3. The CDR3 runs 14 residues. CDR3 sequence: CASWDRASNQPQHF. The DNA for the CDR3 is TGCGCCAGCTGGGACAGGGCCAGCAATCAGCCCCAGCATTTT.

The rearrangement joins TRBV19 to TRBJ1-1, with D unclear. This CDR3 spans 15 amino acids. From germline, CDR1 is LNHDA and CDR2 SQIVND (reference sequence). Trimming pared 3 bases from V and 0 bases from J, leaving 11 bases between. For the CDR3, the DNA is TGTGCCAGTAGTATTTCGGCCAGGATGAACACTGAAGCTTTCTTT. Its protein product is CASSISARMNTEAFF.

This clone was detected only once. This rearrangement joins TRBV10-2 to TRBJ2-7; no firm D call. V was trimmed by 3 bases and J by 0 bases, leaving 9 bases between them. CDR1 is WSHSY, CDR2 SAAADI, per germline. The CDR3 contains 14 residues. This CDR3 reads CASSDPGISYEQYF. The CDR3 coding sequence is TGCGCCAGCAGTGATCCAGGTATCTCCTACGAGCAGTACTTC.

V is TRBV2 and J is TRBJ1-1, with 9 bases lining up with TRBD1. The V gene end was trimmed by 6 bases and the J gene end by 4 bases; junction bases not matched to a gene: 3. CDR3 size: 13 residues. Germline CDR1 and CDR2: SNHLY and FYNNEI. CDR3 DNA sequence: TGTGCCAGCAGCGGACAGGGGAGCACTGAAGCTTTCTTT. It yields the protein CASSGQGSTEAFF.

The chain recombines TRBV6-1 with TRBJ2-1; 9 positions match TRBD2. Germline-derived CDR1 and CDR2 are MNHNS and SASEGT. The CDR3 is 13 amino acids. J gave up 5 bases and V 8 bases, and 4 bases lay outside the gene matches. CDR3 sequence reads: CASASGANNEQFF. The DNA for the CDR3 is TGTGCCAGCGCTAGCGGGGCTAACAATGAGCAGTTCTTC.

This chain connects TRBV19 to TRBJ1-1, with 9 bases aligning to TRBD1. Germline values: CDR1 LNHDA, CDR2 SQIVND (reference sequence). The CDR3 loop spans 14 amino acids. The V gene end was trimmed by 7 bases and the J gene end by 6 bases; junction bases not matched to a gene: 9. The CDR3 DNA is TGTGCCAGTAAAGAGGGACAGGGTCGGTCTGAAGCTTTCTTT. Its translation is CASKEGQGRSEAFF.